These T cell receptor beta chains were read from a single sample in a study of T cell responses to AZD1222 COVID-19 vaccine. Using immunoSEQ multiplex PCR, the repertoire was profiled, and TCRdb retains in-frame clones only, with some absent. The table shows some 93,000 clones, with 70% to 90% occurring only once. This specimen was peripheral blood, taken 28 days after the second AZD1222 dose. The origin of the receptors is an adult who received the AZD1222 COVID-19 vaccine. Each CDR3 is given with its conserved first and last residue. Each record gives: V gene, J gene, D gene, CDR3 length, CDR3 DNA, CDR3 protein. A D gene is named only where the DNA matches it firmly.

v_gene: TRBV7-6; j_gene: TRBJ1-4; d_gene: .; len: 16; CDR3nt: TGTGCCAGCAGCTTCCGTCCCCCAACAACTAATGAAAAACTGTTTTTT; CDR3aa: CASSFRPPTTNEKLFF
v_gene: TRBV10-3; j_gene: TRBJ1-2; d_gene: .; len: 14; CDR3nt: TGTGCCATCAAAGAGTCAGTAGCTAACTATGGCTACACCTTC; CDR3aa: CAIKESVANYGYTF
v_gene: TRBV6-1; j_gene: TRBJ1-1; d_gene: .; len: 16; CDR3nt: TGTGCCAGCAGTGCCCCTCACAGCCTAAGGAACACTGAAGCTTTCTTT; CDR3aa: CASSAPHSLRNTEAFF
v_gene: TRBV11-2; j_gene: TRBJ2-3; d_gene: TRBD1; len: 14; CDR3nt: TGTGCCAGCAGCTGGGACAGGGGCACAGATACGCAGTATTTT; CDR3aa: CASSWDRGTDTQYF
v_gene: TRBV5-1; j_gene: TRBJ1-6; d_gene: .; len: 13; CDR3nt: TGCGCCAGCAGGAGCTCCTATAATTCACCCCTCCACTTT; CDR3aa: CASRSSYNSPLHF
v_gene: TRBV2; j_gene: TRBJ2-6; d_gene: TRBD1; len: 14; CDR3nt: TGTGCCAGCAGCAGGGGGAACGGGGCCAACGTCCTGACTTTC; CDR3aa: CASSRGNGANVLTF
v_gene: TRBV6-5; j_gene: TRBJ1-2; d_gene: .; len: 13; CDR3nt: TGTGCCAGCCACCGGGCCACTAACTATGGCTACACCTTC; CDR3aa: CASHRATNYGYTF
v_gene: TRBV6-1; j_gene: TRBJ2-3; d_gene: TRBD2; len: 17; CDR3nt: TGTGCCAGCAGTGTGCGGCGCCTAGCGGAAAGCACAGATACGCAGTATTTT; CDR3aa: CASSVRRLAESTDTQYF
v_gene: TRBV7-9; j_gene: TRBJ1-4; d_gene: .; len: 12; CDR3nt: TGTGCCAGCAGCTTAGAACGGGGGAGGCTGTTTTTT; CDR3aa: CASSLERGRLFF
v_gene: TRBV14; j_gene: TRBJ1-1; d_gene: TRBD1; len: 13; CDR3nt: TGTGCCAGCAGCCACCCACAGGGGTGGGGAGCTTTCTTT; CDR3aa: CASSHPQGWGAFF
v_gene: TRBV5-1; j_gene: TRBJ1-5; d_gene: .; len: 15; CDR3nt: TGCGCCAGCAGAGAGGGAGAGTCCCCCAATCAGCCCCAGCATTTT; CDR3aa: CASREGESPNQPQHF
v_gene: TRBV6-4; j_gene: TRBJ2-2; d_gene: .; len: 15; CDR3nt: TGTGCCAGCAGTGACGGGTATCCGAACACCGGGGAGCTGTTTTTT; CDR3aa: CASSDGYPNTGELFF
v_gene: TRBV19; j_gene: TRBJ2-7; d_gene: TRBD2; len: 17; CDR3nt: TGTGCCAGTACCCCCAGATCGGGGAGCGGGGCGAGCTCGGGGCAGTACTTC; CDR3aa: CASTPRSGSGASSGQYF
v_gene: TRBV4-1; j_gene: TRBJ1-5; d_gene: .; len: 15; CDR3nt: TGCGCCAGCATAACCGGCCAGGGCAGCAATCAGCCCCAGCATTTT; CDR3aa: CASITGQGSNQPQHF
v_gene: TRBV6-2/TRBV6-3; j_gene: TRBJ2-2; d_gene: TRBD2; len: 18; CDR3nt: TGTGCCAGCAGTTACTCGTTAACTAGCGGGCCGAACACCGGGGAGCTGTTTTTT; CDR3aa: CASSYSLTSGPNTGELFF
v_gene: TRBV12-3/TRBV12-4; j_gene: TRBJ2-1; d_gene: .; len: 13; CDR3nt: TGTGCCAGCAGTTTGGGTCAGAAATATGAGCAGTTCTTC; CDR3aa: CASSLGQKYEQFF
v_gene: TRBV7-6; j_gene: TRBJ1-5; d_gene: TRBD1; len: 14; CDR3nt: TGTGCCAGCAGCCCCGGGACAGGACTGAGGCCCCAGCATTTT; CDR3aa: CASSPGTGLRPQHF
v_gene: TRBV5-5; j_gene: TRBJ1-4; d_gene: .; len: 14; CDR3nt: TGTGCCAGCAGCTTGGGGGCCCGTAATGAAAAACTGTTTTTT; CDR3aa: CASSLGARNEKLFF
v_gene: TRBV27; j_gene: TRBJ2-2; d_gene: .; len: 14; CDR3nt: TGTGCCAGCAGTTCCTGGATCAACACCGGGGAGCTGTTTTTT; CDR3aa: CASSSWINTGELFF
v_gene: TRBV19; j_gene: TRBJ1-5; d_gene: .; len: 16; CDR3nt: TGTGCCAGTAGTATGGATGGGGGATTAAGCAATCAGCCCCAGCATTTT; CDR3aa: CASSMDGGLSNQPQHF
v_gene: TRBV7-9; j_gene: TRBJ2-1; d_gene: .; len: 14; CDR3nt: TGTGCCAGCAGCTTAGGGGGGTCCCTCAAGGAGCAGTTCTTC; CDR3aa: CASSLGGSLKEQFF
v_gene: TRBV18; j_gene: TRBJ1-2; d_gene: .; len: 18; CDR3nt: TGTGCCAGCTCACCCTTTCTAGAACCGGGACAAACTAACTATGGCTACACCTTC; CDR3aa: CASSPFLEPGQTNYGYTF
v_gene: TRBV7-9; j_gene: TRBJ2-3; d_gene: TRBD2; len: 16; CDR3nt: TGTGCCAGCAGCTTAACGGTGCGGGGGGGGTCAGATACGCAGTATTTT; CDR3aa: CASSLTVRGGSDTQYF
v_gene: TRBV12-3/TRBV12-4; j_gene: TRBJ1-2; d_gene: .; len: 13; CDR3nt: TGTGCCAGCAGCAGGCAGGATTACTATGGCTACACCTTC; CDR3aa: CASSRQDYYGYTF